The source of this T cell receptor (beta chain) is a study of shared clonotypes between healthy human individuals. On the study more broadly: Each donor contributed plates that comprised three CD4 naive, three CD4 memory, two CD8 naive and one CD8 memory.

This table comes from immunoSEQ multiplex PCR, and its TCRdb copy is limited to in-frame clones, with some not included. The sample contains 2 million to 2.5 million clones, just over 90% of which appear only once. V was cut by 5 bases and J by 3 bases, with 15 bases left in between. Germline V lookup: CDR1 SGHTA, CDR2 FQGTGA. This CDR3 is 15 amino acids long. Donors had no recently reported acute infections or vaccinations and were HIV-negative. In the CD4+ fraction, cells were divided into CD45RA+ naive and CD45RA-negative memory subsets. The chain carries TRBV7-3 and TRBJ2-3, with D tentatively TRBD1 or TRBD2 (6 bases each). Sequencing was done on a sample of naive CD4+ T cells from PBMCs. Subset here: CD45RA+ positively selected. This clonotype originated in a man younger than 35 in good health. Some clones in this sample may be carry-over from other donors' samples. CDR3 protein: CASSASQGRTDTQYF. The DNA for the CDR3 is TGTGCCAGCAGCGCGTCGCAGGGGAGGACAGATACGCAGTATTTT.